This T cell receptor beta chain was documented in a study of cytomegalovirus exposure and HLA in healthy donors. Study-wide results and limits: The likely explanation for a cluster of highly shared sequence variants was sequencing artifact. In an earlier analysis, most TCR beta V segments were productive about 87% or about 30% of the time. Common viral pathogens seemed to be connected with several of the most significant clusters, according to a later analysis.

CDR3 size: 15 residues. CDR1 is ENHRY, CDR2 SYGVKD, per germline. Trimming removed 3 bases from V and 2 bases from J, with 14 bases in between. Concerning this clone itself: Its antigen is unknown.

Vbeta (60) and Jbeta (13) primers were used in the PCR. In the original analysis: There were around 78 million unique TCR beta chains by a later count, and 10 million to 12 million of them were shared. Sequencing was performed with immunoSEQ multiplex PCR; in TCRdb, only in-frame clones are kept and a portion is missing. The DNA was the basis for D and trimming; V, J and clone size are from that table. The sample includes under 150,000 clones, roughly 89% of them seen just once. The sample comprised PBMCs. The gene calls are TRBV10-3 and TRBJ2-7, with a weak D call TRBD2 (5 bases). This clonotype was sampled from a woman in her 30s in good health and CMV-seronegative. The CDR3 DNA follows: TGTGCCATCAGTGACAGTGGAGGCAGGACCTACGAGCAGTACTTC. It translates to CAISDSGGRTYEQYF.